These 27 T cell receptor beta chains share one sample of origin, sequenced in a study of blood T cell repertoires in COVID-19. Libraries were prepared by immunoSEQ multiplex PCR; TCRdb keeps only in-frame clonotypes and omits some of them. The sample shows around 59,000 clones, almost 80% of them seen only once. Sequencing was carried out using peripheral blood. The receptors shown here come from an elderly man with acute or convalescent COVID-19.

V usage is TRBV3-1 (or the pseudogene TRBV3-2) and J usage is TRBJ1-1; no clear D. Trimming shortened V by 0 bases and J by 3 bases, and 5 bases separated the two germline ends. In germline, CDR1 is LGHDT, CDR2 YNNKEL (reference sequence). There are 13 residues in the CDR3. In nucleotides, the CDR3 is TGTGCCAGCAGCCAAGATCGGGACACTGAAGCTTTCTTT. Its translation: CASSQDRDTEAFF.

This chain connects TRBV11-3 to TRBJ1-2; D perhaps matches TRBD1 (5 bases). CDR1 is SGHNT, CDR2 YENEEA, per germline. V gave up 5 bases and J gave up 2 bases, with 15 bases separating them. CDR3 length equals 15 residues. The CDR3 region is CASSPGGAANYGYTF. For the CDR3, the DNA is TGTGCCAGCAGCCCGGGTGGGGCAGCAAACTATGGCTACACCTTC.

The DNA of the CDR3 is TGTGCCAGTAGTTTTGTCGGGGGAGACACTGAAGCTTTCTTT. Amino acids: CASSFVGGDTEAFF. V and J are TRBV19 and TRBJ1-1; D might be TRBD1 (5 bases). Trimming removed 5 bases from V and 3 bases from J, with 13 bases in between. Germline CDR1 is LNHDA and CDR2 is SQIVND (reference sequence). This CDR3 is 14 amino acids long.

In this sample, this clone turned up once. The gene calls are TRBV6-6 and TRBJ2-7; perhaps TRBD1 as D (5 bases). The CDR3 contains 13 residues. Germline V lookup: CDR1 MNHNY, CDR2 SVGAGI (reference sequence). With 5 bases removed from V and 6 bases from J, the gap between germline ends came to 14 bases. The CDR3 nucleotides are TGTGCCAGCAGTGGTCAGGGAACCTTCGAGCAGTACTTC. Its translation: CASSGQGTFEQYF.

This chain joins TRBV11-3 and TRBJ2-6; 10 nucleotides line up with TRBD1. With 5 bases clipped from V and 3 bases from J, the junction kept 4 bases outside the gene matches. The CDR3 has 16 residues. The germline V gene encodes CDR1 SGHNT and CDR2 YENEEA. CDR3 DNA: TGTGCCAGCAGCCAGACAGGGGGCGGTGGGGCCAACGTCCTGACTTTC. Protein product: CASSQTGGGGANVLTF.

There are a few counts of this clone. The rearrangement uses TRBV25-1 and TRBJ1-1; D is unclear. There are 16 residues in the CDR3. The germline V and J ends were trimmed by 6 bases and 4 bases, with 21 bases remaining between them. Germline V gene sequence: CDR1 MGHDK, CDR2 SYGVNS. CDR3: CASSHPLSGRLTEAFF. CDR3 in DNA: TGTGCCAGCAGCCATCCCCTCTCTGGGAGGCTCACTGAAGCTTTCTTT.

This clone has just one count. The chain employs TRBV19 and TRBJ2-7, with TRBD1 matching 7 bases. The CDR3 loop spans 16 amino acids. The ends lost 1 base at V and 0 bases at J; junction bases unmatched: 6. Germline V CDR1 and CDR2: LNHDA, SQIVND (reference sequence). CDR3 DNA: TGTGCCAGTAGTATAGGGGGACAGAGTATCTCCTACGAGCAGTACTTC. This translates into CASSIGGQSISYEQYF.

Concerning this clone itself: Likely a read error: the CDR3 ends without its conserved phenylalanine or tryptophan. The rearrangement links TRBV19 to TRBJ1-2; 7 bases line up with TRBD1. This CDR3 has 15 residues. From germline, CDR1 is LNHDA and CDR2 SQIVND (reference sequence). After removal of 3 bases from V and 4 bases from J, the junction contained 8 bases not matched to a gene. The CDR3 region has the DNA TGTGCCAGTAGTATTGGTCCCGGGACAGCCTATGGCTACACCCTC. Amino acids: CASSIGPGTAYGYTL.

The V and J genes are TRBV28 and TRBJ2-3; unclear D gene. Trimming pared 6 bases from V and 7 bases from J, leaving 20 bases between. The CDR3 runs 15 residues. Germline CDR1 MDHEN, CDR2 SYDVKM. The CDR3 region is CASSPGFGSAYTQYF. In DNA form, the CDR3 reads TGTGCCAGCAGCCCCGGGTTTGGATCAGCCTATACGCAGTATTTT.

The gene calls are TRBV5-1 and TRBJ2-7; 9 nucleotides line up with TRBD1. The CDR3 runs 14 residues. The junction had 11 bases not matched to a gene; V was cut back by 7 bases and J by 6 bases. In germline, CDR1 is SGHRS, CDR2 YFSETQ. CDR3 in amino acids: CASSYSVDRGEQYF. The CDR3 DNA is TGCGCCAGCTCCTATTCGGTGGACAGGGGCGAGCAGTACTTC. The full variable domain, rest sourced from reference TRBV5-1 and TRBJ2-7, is KAGVTQTPRYLIKTRGQQVTLSCSPISGHRSVSWYQQTPGQGLQFLFEYFSETQRNKGNFPGRFSGRQFSNSRSEMNVSTLELGDSALYLCASSYSVDRGEQYFGPGTRLTVT.

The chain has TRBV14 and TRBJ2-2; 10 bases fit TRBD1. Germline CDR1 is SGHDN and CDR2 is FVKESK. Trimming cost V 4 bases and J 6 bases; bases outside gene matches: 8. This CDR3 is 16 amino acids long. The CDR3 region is CASSPRQGAVAGELFF. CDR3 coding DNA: TGTGCCAGCAGCCCTAGACAGGGGGCGGTCGCCGGGGAGCTGTTTTTT.

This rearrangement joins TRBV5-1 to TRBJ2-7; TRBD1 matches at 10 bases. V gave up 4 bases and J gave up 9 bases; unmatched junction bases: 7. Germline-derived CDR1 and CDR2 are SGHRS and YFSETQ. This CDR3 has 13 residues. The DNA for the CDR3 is TGCGCCAGCAGCCCCACGGGACAGGGGAGGCAGTACTTC. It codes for CASSPTGQGRQYF.

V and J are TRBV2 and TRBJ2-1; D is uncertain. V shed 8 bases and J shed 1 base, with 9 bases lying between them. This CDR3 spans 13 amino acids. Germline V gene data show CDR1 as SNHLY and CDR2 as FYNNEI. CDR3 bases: TGTGCCAGCGGGCGCTTTTCCTACAATGAGCAGTTCTTC. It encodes CASGRFSYNEQFF.

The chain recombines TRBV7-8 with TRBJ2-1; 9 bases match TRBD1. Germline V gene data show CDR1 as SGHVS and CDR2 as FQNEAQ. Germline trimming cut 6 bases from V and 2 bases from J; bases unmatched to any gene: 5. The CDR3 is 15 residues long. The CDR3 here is CASRPDRGAYNEQFF. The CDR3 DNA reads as TGTGCCAGCAGACCGGACAGGGGAGCCTACAATGAGCAGTTCTTC. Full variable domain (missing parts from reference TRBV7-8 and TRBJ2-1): GAGVSQSPRYKVAKRGQDVALRCDPISGHVSLFWYQQALGQGPEFLTYFQNEAQLDKSGLPSDRFFAERPEGSVSTLKIQRTQQEDSAVYLCASRPDRGAYNEQFFGPGTRLTVL.

DNA of the CDR3: TGTGCCAGCAGTAAGACAGGGGATTACACTGAAGCTTTCTTT. This gives the protein CASSKTGDYTEAFF. The chain links TRBV25-1 to TRBJ1-1, with 8 bases identical to TRBD1. Germline values: CDR1 MGHDK, CDR2 SYGVNS. The CDR3 has 14 residues. J lost 3 bases, V lost 5 bases, and 5 bases had no gene match. Looking up the rest from reference TRBV25-1 and TRBJ1-1 gives the full variable domain: EADIYQTPRYLVIGTGKKITLECSQTMGHDKMYWYQQDPGMELHLIHYSYGVNSTEKGDLSSESTVSRIRTEHFPLTLESARPSHTSQYLCASSKTGDYTEAFFGQGTRLTVV.

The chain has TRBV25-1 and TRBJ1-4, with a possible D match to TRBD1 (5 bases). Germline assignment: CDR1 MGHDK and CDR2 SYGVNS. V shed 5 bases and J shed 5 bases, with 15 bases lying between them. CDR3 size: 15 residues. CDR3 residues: CASSSLTAENEKLFF. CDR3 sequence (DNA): TGTGCCAGCAGTTCGCTGACAGCAGAAAATGAAAAACTGTTTTTT.

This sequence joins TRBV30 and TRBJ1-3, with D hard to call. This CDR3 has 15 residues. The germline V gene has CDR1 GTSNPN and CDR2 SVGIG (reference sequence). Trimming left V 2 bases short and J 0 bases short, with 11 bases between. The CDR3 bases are TGTGCCTGGAGTTCGGGGTCGAACTCTGGAAACACCATATATTTT. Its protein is CAWSSGSNSGNTIYF.

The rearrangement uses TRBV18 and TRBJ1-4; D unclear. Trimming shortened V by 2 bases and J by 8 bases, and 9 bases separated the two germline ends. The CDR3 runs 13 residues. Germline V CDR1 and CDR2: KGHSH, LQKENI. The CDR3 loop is CASSPNLKEKLFF. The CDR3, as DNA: TGTGCCAGCTCACCAAATCTAAAAGAAAAACTGTTTTTT.

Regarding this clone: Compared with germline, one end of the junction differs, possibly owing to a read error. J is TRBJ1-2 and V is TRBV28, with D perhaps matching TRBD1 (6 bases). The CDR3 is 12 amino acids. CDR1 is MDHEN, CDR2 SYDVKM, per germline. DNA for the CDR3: TGTGCCAGCAGTTTAAAGGACAGACTACAGATCTTC. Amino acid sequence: CASSLKDRLQIF.

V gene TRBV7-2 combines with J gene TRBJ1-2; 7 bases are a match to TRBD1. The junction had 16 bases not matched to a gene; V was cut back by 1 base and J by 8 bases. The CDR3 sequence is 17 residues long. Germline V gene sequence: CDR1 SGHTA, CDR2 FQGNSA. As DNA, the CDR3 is TGTGCCAGCAGCTTAGAGGGGGCTCCGGGACATTTCTGGGGCTACACCTTC. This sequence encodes CASSLEGAPGHFWGYTF.

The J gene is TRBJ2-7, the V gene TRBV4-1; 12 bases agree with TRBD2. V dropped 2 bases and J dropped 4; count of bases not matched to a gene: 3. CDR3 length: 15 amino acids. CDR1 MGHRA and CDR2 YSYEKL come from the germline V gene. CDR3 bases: TGCGCCAGCAGCCAATCCGGGACTAGCGGGTACGAGCAGTACTTC. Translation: CASSQSGTSGYEQYF.

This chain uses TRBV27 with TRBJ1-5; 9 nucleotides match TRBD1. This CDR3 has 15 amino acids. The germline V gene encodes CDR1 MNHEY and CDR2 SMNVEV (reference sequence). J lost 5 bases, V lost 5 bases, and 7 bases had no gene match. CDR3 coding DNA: TGTGCCAGCAGTCGAAACAGGGGGCCTTATCAGCCCCAGCATTTT. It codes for CASSRNRGPYQPQHF.

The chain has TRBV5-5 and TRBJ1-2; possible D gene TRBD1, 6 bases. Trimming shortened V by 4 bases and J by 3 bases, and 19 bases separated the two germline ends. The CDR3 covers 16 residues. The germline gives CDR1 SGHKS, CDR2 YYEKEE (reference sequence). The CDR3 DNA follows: TGTGCCAGCAGCCCGGGACAAGCCTTTTGGGACTATGGCTACACCTTC. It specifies CASSPGQAFWDYGYTF.

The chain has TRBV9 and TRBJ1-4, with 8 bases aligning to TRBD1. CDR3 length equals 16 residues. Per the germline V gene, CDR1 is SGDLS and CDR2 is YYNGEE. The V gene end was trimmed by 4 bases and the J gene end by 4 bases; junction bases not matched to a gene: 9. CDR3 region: CASSTFPQGVNEKLFF. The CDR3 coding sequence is TGTGCCAGCAGCACATTCCCACAGGGGGTTAATGAAAAACTGTTTTTT.

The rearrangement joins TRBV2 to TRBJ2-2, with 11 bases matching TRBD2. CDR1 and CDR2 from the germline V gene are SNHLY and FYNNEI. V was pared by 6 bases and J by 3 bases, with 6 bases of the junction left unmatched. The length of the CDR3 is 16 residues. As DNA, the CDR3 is TGTGCCAGCAGGCCAATAGCGGGGGGGTACACCGGGGAGCTGTTTTTT. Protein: CASRPIAGGYTGELFF.

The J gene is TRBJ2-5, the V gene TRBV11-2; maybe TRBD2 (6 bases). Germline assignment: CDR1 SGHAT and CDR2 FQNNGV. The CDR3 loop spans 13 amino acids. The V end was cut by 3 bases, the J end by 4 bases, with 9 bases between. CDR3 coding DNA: TGTGCCAGCAGCTTGAGGGGAGGAGAGACCCAGTACTTC. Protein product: CASSLRGGETQYF.

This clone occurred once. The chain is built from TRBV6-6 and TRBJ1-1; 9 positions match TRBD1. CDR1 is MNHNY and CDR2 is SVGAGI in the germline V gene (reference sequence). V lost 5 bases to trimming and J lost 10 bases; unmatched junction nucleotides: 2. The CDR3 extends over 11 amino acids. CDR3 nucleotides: TGTGCCAGCAGTGTACAGGGGGCAGCTTTCTTT. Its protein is CASSVQGAAFF.